This is a list of T cell receptor beta chains from one sample in a study of T-cell memory formation after mild COVID-19. TCRdb re-analysed the 5' RACE reads in MiXCR, keeping a single row per CDR3 protein. Altogether about 130,000 distinct CDR3 sequences are present, 15% to 20% being singletons, with the ten largest covering around 4.8%. Specimen: PBMCs or a T cell subset sorted from them (not recorded which). These receptors all stem from a man aged 18 to 29 who had mild COVID-19 (a few samples of this study predate the infection). Cell type and time point are not known. CDR3s include the opening cysteine and the closing phenylalanine or tryptophan. D genes are given only for firm matches. Some rows mark clone size as missing; the rest say once, few, many or name a class of expanded clone.

TRBJ1-1 - - TRBV25-1 CASSAPMGAAFF TGTGCCAGCAGTGCCCCGATGGGGGCAGCTTTCTTT
TRBJ2-3 - - TRBV15 CATSRELPRRGAEDTQYF TGTGCCACCAGCAGAGAGCTACCCAGGAGGGGGGCCGAGGATACGCAGTATTTT
TRBJ2-7 many TRBD1 TRBV13 CARRQGLYEQYF TGTGCCAGAAGACAGGGCCTCTACGAGCAGTACTTC
TRBJ1-2 many - TRBV28 CASSFAQSYGYTF TGTGCCAGCAGTTTTGCACAGTCTTATGGCTACACCTTC
TRBJ2-2 few TRBD1 TRBV5-6 CASSISGTGPTGELFF TGTGCCAGCAGCATCTCCGGGACAGGGCCTACCGGGGAGCTGTTTTTT
TRBJ1-1 few - TRBV5-1 CASSFSEYTEAFF TGCGCCAGCAGCTTCTCCGAGTACACTGAAGCTTTCTTT
TRBJ1-1 - - TRBV20-1 CSASPTGNTEAFF TGCAGTGCTAGTCCGACAGGGAACACTGAAGCTTTCTTT
TRBJ1-5 few TRBD1 TRBV20-1 CSARDRQGGLGNQPQHF TGCAGTGCTAGAGATCGTCAGGGGGGGCTGGGCAATCAGCCCCAGCATTTT
TRBJ2-1 few TRBD2 TRBV5-6 CASSSPRTSGGLLSYNEQFF TGTGCCAGCAGCTCCCCTAGAACTAGCGGGGGGCTTCTCTCCTACAATGAGCAGTTCTTC
TRBJ2-3 - - TRBV9 CASSVGIDTQYF TGTGCCAGCAGCGTAGGAATAGATACGCAGTATTTT
TRBJ2-1 - TRBD2 TRBV6-5 CASSTSGGAGEQFF TGTGCCAGCAGTACTAGCGGGGGGGCCGGGGAGCAGTTCTTC
TRBJ2-7 - TRBD1 TRBV6-5 CASSETYGTASYEQYF TGTGCCAGCAGCGAAACCTACGGGACAGCGTCATACGAGCAGTACTTC
TRBJ2-3 many TRBD2 TRBV20-1 CSARGLAGADTQYF TGCAGTGCTAGAGGACTAGCGGGGGCAGATACGCAGTATTTT
TRBJ2-2 few - TRBV19 CASSIRGTGELFF TGTGCCAGTAGTATTCGGGGAACCGGGGAGCTGTTTTTT
TRBJ2-1 few TRBD2 TRBV20-1 CSAATGTSNLGEQFF TGCAGTGCTGCGACCGGGACTAGTAATCTCGGTGAGCAGTTCTTC
TRBJ2-2 few - TRBV9 CASSVENTGELFF TGTGCCAGCAGCGTAGAGAACACCGGGGAGCTGTTTTTT
TRBJ2-3 many - TRBV7-2 CASSLEQGLTDTQYF TGTGCCAGCAGCTTAGAACAGGGTTTAACAGATACGCAGTATTTT
TRBJ2-1 few TRBD2 TRBV5-1 CASSPGGSGNEQFF TGCGCCAGCAGCCCCGGTGGTAGCGGGAATGAGCAGTTCTTC
TRBJ1-2 few TRBD1 TRBV11-2 CASSPRQGGNYGYTF TGTGCCAGCAGCCCACGACAGGGCGGCAACTATGGCTACACCTTC
TRBJ2-3 few TRBD2 TRBV20-1 CSARGGGLATDTQYF TGCAGTGCTAGGGGGGGTGGACTAGCGACGGATACGCAGTATTTT
TRBJ1-2 - TRBD1 TRBV12-3/TRBV12-4 CATSLTGTGGRYCGYTF TGTGCCACCTCCCTAACCGGGACAGGGGGTCGATACTGTGGCTACACCTTC
TRBJ1-6 - - TRBV5-1 CASSRGTLNYSPLHF TGCGCCAGCAGCCGGGGGACACTCAACTATTCACCCCTCCACTTT
TRBJ1-1 - - TRBV5-5 CASSLSPDGGAFF TGTGCCAGCAGCTTGAGCCCTGATGGGGGAGCTTTCTTT